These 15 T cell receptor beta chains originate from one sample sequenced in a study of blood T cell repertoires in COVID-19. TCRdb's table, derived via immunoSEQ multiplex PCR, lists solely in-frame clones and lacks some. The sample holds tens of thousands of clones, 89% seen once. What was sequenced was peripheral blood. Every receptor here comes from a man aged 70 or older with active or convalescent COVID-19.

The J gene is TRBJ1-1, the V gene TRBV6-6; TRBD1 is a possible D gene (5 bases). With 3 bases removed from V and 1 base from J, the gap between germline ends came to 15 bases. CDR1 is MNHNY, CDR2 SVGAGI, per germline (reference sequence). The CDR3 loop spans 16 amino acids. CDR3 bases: TGTGCCAGCAGTTATATGTTGGGGGGAGGGAACACTGAAGCTTTCTTT. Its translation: CASSYMLGGGNTEAFF.

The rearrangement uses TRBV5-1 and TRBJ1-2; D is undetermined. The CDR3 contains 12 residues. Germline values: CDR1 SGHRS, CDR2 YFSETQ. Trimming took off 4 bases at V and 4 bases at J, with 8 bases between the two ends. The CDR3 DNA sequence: TGCGCCAGCAGCGAAGCTCGCTATGGCTACACCTTC. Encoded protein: CASSEARYGYTF.

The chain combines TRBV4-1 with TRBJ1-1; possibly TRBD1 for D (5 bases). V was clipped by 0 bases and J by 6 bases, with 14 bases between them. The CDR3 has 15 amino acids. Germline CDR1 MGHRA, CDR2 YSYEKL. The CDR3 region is CASSQEGGVYAEAFF. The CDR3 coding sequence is TGCGCCAGCAGCCAAGAGGGGGGGGTTTATGCTGAAGCTTTCTTT.

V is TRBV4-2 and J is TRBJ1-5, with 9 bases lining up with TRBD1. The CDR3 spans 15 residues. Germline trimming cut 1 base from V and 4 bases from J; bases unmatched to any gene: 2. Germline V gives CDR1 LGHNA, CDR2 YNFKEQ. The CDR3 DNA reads TGTGCCAGCAGCCAAGGTGGACAGGGGAATCAGCCCCAGCATTTT. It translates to CASSQGGQGNQPQHF.

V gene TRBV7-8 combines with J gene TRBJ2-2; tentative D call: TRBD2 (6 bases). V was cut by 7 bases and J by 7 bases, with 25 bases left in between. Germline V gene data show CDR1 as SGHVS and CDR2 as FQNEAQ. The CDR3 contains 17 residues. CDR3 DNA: TGTGCCAGCACTCCCGGCACCCGGGGTCGGGGAGGCGGGGAGCTGTTTTTT. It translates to CASTPGTRGRGGGELFF.

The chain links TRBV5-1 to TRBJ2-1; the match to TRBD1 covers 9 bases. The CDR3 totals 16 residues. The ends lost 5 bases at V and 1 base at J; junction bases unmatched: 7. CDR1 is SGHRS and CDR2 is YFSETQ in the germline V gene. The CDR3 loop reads CASRPPGTGSYNEQFF. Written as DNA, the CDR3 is TGCGCCAGCAGGCCCCCCGGGACAGGGTCCTACAATGAGCAGTTCTTC.

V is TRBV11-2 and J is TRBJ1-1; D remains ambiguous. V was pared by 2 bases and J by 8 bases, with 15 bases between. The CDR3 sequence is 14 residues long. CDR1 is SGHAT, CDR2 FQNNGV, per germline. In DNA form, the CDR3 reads TGTGCCAGCAGCTTACTAGTCGACGCTGGAGAAGCTTTCTTT. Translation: CASSLLVDAGEAFF.

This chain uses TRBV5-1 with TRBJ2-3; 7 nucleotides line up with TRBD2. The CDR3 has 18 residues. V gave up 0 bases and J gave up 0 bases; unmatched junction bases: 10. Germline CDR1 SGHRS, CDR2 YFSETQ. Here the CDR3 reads CASSLAALAGRSTDTQYF. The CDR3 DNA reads TGCGCCAGCAGCTTGGCCGCGTTAGCGGGCCGTAGCACAGATACGCAGTATTTT.

The CDR3 here is CASSLTGDYNQPQHF. The CDR3 DNA follows: TGTGCCAGCAGTTTGACAGGGGACTATAATCAGCCCCAGCATTTT. The chain joins TRBV6-6 to TRBJ1-5; 8 nucleotides align to TRBD1. Per the germline V gene, CDR1 is MNHNY and CDR2 is SVGAGI (reference sequence). J lost 4 bases, V lost 4 bases, and 6 bases had no gene match. The CDR3 is 15 residues long.

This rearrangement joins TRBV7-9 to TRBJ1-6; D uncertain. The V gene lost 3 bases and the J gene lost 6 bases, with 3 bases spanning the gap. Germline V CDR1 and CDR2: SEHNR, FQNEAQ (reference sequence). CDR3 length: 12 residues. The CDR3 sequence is CASSFSNSPLHF. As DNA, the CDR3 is TGTGCCAGCAGCTTCAGTAATTCACCCCTCCACTTT.

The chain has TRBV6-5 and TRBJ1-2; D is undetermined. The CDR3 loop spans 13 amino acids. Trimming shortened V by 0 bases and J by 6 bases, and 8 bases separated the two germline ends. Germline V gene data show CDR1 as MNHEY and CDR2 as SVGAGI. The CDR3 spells CASSYSGLHGYTF. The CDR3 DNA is TGTGCCAGCAGTTACTCAGGACTTCATGGCTACACCTTC.

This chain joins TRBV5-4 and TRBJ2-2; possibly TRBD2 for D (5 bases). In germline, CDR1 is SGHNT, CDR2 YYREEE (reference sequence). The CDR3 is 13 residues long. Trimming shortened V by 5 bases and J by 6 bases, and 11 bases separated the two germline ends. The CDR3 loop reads CASSRQEAGELFF. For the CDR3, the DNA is TGTGCCAGCAGTCGGCAGGAGGCCGGGGAGCTGTTTTTT. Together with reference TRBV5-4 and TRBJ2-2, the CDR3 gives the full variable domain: ETGVTQSPTHLIKTRGQQVTLRCSSQSGHNTVSWYQQALGQGPQFIFQYYREEENGRGNFPPRFSGLQFPNYSSELNVNALELDDSALYLCASSRQEAGELFFGEGSRLTVL.

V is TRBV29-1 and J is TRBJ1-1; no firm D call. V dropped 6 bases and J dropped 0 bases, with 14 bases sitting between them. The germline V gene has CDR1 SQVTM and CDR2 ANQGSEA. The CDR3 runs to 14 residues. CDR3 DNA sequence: TGCAGCGTCCCCAGGCCGCCGATGAACACTGAAGCTTTCTTT. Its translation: CSVPRPPMNTEAFF.

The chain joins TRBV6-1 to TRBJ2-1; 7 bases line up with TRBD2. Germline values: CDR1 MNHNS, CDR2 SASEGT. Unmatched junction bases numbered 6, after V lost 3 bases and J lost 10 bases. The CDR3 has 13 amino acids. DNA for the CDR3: TGTGCCAGCAGTGAGACTCGACTAGCAGAGCAGTTCTTC. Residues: CASSETRLAEQFF.

In nucleotides, the CDR3 is TGTGCCAGCAGCTCCCCTAAGAGGTACGAGCAGTACTTC. Translating it yields CASSSPKRYEQYF. The chain employs TRBV7-2 and TRBJ2-7; D remains ambiguous. CDR3 length: 13 amino acids. V lost 4 bases and J lost 4, with 11 bases in between. CDR1 is SGHTA and CDR2 is FQGNSA in the germline V gene. The full variable domain, its missing parts supplied by reference TRBV7-2 and TRBJ2-7, is GAGVSQSPSNKVTEKGKDVELRCDPISGHTALYWYRQSLGQGLEFLIYFQGNSAPDKSGLPSDRFSAERTGGSVSTLTIQRTQQEDSAVYLCASSSPKRYEQYFGPGTRLTVT.